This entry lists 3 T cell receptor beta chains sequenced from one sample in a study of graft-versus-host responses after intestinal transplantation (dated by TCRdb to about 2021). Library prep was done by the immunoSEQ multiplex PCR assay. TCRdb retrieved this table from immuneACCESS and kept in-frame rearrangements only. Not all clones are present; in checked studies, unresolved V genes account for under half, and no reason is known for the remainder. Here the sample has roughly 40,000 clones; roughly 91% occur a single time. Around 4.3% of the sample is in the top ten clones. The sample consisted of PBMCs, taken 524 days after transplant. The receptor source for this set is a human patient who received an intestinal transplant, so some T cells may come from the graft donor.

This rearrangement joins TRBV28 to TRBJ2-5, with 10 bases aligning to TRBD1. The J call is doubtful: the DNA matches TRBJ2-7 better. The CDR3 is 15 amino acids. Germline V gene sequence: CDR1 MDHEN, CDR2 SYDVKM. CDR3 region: CASRIGTGAPYEQYF. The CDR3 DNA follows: TGTGCCAGCAGAATCGGGACAGGGGCCCCCTACGAGCAGTACTTC.

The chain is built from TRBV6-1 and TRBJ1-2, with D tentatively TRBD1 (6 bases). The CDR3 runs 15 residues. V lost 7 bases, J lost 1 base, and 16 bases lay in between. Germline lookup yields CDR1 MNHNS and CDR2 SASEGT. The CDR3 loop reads CASNTQGSINYGYTF. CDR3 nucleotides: TGTGCCAGCAATACGCAGGGGTCGATTAACTATGGCTACACCTTC.

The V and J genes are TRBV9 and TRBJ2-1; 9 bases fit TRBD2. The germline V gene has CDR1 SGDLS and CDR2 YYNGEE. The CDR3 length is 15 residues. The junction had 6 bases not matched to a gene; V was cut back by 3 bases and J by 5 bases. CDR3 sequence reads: CASSGSGGFNNEQFF. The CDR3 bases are TGTGCCAGCAGCGGGAGCGGGGGGTTCAACAATGAGCAGTTCTTC.